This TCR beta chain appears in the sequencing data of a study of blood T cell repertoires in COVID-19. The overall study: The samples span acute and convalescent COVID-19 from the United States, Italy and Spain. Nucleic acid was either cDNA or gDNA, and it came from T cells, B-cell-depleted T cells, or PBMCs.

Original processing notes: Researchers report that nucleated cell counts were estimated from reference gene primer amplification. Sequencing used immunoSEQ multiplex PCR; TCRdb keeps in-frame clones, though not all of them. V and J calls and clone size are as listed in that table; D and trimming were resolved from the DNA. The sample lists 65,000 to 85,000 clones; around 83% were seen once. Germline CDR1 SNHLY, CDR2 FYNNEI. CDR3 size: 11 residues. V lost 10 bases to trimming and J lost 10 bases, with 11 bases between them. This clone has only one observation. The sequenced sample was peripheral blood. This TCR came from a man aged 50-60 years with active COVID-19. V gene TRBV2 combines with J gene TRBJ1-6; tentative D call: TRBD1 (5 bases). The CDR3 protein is CATREGSPLHF. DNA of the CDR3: TGTGCCACCCGGGAGGGGTCACCCCTCCACTTT.